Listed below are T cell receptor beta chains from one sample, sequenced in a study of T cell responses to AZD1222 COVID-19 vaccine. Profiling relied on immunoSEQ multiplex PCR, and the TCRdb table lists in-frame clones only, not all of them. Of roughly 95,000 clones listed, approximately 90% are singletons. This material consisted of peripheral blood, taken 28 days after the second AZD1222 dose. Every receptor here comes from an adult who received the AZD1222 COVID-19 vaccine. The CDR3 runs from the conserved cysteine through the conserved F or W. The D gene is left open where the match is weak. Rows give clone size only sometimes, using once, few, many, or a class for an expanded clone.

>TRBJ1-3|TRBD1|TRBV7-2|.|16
CASSSQTGTSGNTIYF
TGTGCCAGCAGCTCACAGACAGGGACCTCTGGAAACACCATATATTTT
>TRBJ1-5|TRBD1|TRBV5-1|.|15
CASRPGQGANQPQHF
TGCGCCAGCAGACCGGGACAGGGGGCTAATCAGCCCCAGCATTTT
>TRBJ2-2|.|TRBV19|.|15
CASSIEATVTGELFF
TGTGCCAGTAGTATTGAGGCAACGGTCACCGGGGAGCTGTTTTTT
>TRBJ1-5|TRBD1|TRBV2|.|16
CASRAGGTASNQPQHF
TGTGCCAGCAGGGCCGGGGGGACAGCCAGCAATCAGCCCCAGCATTTT
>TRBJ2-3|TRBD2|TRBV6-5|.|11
CATLAGDTQYF
TGTGCCACCCTAGCGGGAGATACGCAGTATTTT
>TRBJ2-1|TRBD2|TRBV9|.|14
CASSAGGKYNEQFF
TGTGCCAGCAGCGCGGGGGGAAAATACAATGAGCAGTTCTTC
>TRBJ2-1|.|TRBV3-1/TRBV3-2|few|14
CASSQDWEPGEQFF
TGTGCCAGCAGCCAAGATTGGGAGCCGGGTGAGCAGTTCTTC
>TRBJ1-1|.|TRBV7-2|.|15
CASSPQAGPNTEAFF
TGTGCCAGCAGCCCCCAGGCAGGGCCGAACACTGAAGCTTTCTTT
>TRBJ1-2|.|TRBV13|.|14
CASSLVSGVYGYTF
TGTGCCAGCAGCTTAGTGTCAGGTGTCTATGGCTACACCTTC
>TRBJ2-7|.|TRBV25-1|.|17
CASSEYISSGATYEQYF
TGTGCCAGCAGTGAATATATCTCGTCGGGGGCGACCTACGAGCAGTACTTC
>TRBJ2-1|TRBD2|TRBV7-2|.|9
CASGPGGVF
TGTGCCAGCGGCCCGGGGGGAGTCTTC
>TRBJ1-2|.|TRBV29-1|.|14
CSVPQELGAYGYTF
TGCAGCGTTCCACAGGAATTAGGGGCCTATGGCTACACCTTC
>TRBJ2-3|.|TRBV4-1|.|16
CASSQDQRGLTDTQYF
TGCGCCAGCAGCCAAGACCAGCGAGGGTTAACAGATACGCAGTATTTT
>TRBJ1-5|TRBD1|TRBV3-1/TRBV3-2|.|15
CASSPGDRAGQPQHF
TGTGCCAGCAGCCCCGGGGACAGGGCGGGTCAGCCCCAGCATTTT
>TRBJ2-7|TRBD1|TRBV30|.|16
CAWTPGIGTGGREQYF
TGTGCCTGGACCCCTGGGATTGGGACAGGGGGTCGCGAGCAGTACTTC
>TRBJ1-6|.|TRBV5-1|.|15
CASSLRSGANSPLHF
TGCGCCAGCAGCTTGCGGTCAGGCGCCAATTCACCCCTCCACTTT
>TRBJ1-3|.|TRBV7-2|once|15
CASSLTSVTGNTIYF
TGTGCCAGCAGCTTAACTTCCGTTACCGGAAACACCATATATTTT
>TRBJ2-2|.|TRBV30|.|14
CAWGLGGRAGELFF
TGTGCCTGGGGCCTAGGGGGAAGGGCCGGGGAGCTGTTTTTT
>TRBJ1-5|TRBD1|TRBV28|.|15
CASSSGQGGNQPQHF
TGTGCCAGCAGTTCCGGACAGGGAGGCAATCAGCCCCAGCATTTT
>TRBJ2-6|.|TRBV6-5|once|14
CASSSGSGANVLTF
TGTGCCAGCAGCTCAGGGTCTGGGGCCAACGTCCTGACTTTC
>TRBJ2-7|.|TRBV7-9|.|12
CASSPTPFEQYF
TGTGCCAGCAGCCCGACTCCCTTTGAGCAGTACTTC
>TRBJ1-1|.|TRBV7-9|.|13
CASSFGENTEAFF
TGTGCCAGCAGCTTTGGGGAGAACACTGAAGCTTTCTTT
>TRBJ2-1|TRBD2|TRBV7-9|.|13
CASSSGGGDEQFF
TGTGCCAGCAGCTCCGGTGGGGGGGATGAGCAGTTCTTC
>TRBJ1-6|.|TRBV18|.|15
CASSPGQVYNSPLHF
TGTGCCAGCTCACCAGGTCAGGTCTATAATTCACCCCTCCACTTT
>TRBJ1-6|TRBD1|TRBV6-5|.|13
CASTGTGNSPLHF
TGTGCCAGTACCGGGACAGGGAATTCACCCCTCCACTTT
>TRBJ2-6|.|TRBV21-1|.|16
CASSRAGKAGANVLTF
TGTGCCAGCAGCAGGGCAGGGAAGGCCGGGGCCAACGTCCTGACTTTC
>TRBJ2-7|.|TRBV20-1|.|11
CSAQKQGEQYF
TGCAGTGCCCAGAAGCAGGGCGAGCAGTACTTC
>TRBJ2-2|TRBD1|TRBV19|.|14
CASKNRGHAGELFF
TGTGCCAGTAAAAACAGGGGTCACGCCGGGGAGCTGTTTTTT
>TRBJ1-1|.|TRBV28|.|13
CASSLGRVTEAFF
TGTGCCAGCAGTTTGGGGAGGGTCACTGAAGCTTTCTTT
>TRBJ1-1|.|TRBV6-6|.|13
CASSALGNTEAFF
TGTGCCAGCAGCGCCCTCGGAAACACTGAAGCTTTCTTT
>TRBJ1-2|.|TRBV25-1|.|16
CASSDSRVGGVYGYTF
TGTGCCAGCAGTGACTCCCGAGTTGGGGGCGTATATGGCTACACCTTC
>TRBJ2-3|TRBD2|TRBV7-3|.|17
CASSPFWTSGGGDTQYF
TGTGCCAGCAGCCCTTTCTGGACTAGCGGGGGCGGAGATACGCAGTATTTT
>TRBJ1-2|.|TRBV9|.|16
CASSERGAGYVDGYTF
TGTGCCAGCAGCGAGCGTGGGGCAGGATACGTGGATGGCTACACCTTC
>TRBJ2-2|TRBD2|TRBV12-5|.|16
CASGFTSGTNTGELFF
TGTGCTAGTGGTTTCACTAGCGGCACGAACACCGGGGAGCTGTTTTTT
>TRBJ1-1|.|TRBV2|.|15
CASSQSRTGNTEAFF
TGTGCCAGCAGCCAATCACGGACGGGGAACACTGAAGCTTTCTTT
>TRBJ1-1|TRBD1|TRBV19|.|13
CASQGQGAAEAFF
TGTGCCAGTCAGGGACAGGGGGCGGCTGAAGCTTTCTTT
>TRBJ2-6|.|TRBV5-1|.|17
CASSLQGFGSGANVLTF
TGCGCCAGCAGTTTACAGGGATTCGGCTCTGGGGCCAACGTCCTGACTTTC
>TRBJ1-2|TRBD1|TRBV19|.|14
CASSTGDSNNGYTF
TGTGCCAGTAGTACGGGGGACAGCAATAATGGCTACACCTTC
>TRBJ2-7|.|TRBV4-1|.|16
CASSPSQVRVPYEQYF
TGCGCCAGCAGCCCCTCTCAAGTGCGCGTACCCTACGAGCAGTACTTC
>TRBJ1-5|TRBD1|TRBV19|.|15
CASIPGQGPSQPQHF
TGTGCCAGTATCCCGGGACAGGGACCTTCTCAGCCCCAGCATTTT
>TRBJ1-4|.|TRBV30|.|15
CAWSAPRGFGEKLFF
TGTGCCTGGAGTGCCCCCAGGGGATTCGGAGAAAAACTGTTTTTT
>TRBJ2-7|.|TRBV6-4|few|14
CASSAGTNSYEQYF
TGTGCCAGCAGTGCCGGGACAAACTCCTACGAGCAGTACTTC
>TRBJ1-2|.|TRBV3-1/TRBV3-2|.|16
CASSQDDRGRYYGYTF
TGTGCCAGCAGCCAAGATGACCGGGGGCGGTACTATGGCTACACCTTC
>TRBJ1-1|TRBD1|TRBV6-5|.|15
CASRRRQGANTEAFF
TGTGCCAGCAGACGACGACAGGGGGCGAACACTGAAGCTTTCTTT
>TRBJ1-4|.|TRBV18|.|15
CASSRISGANEKLFF
TGTGCCAGCTCACGCATATCGGGCGCTAATGAAAAACTGTTTTTT
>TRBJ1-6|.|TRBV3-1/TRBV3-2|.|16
CASSPLSGTFGSPLHF
TGTGCCAGCAGCCCCTTAAGTGGGACATTCGGTTCACCCCTCCACTTT
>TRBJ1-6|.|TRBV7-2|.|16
CASSLLPGANNSPLHF
TGTGCCAGCAGCTTACTCCCAGGGGCCAATAATTCACCCCTCCACTTT
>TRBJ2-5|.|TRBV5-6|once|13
CASSLQGGETQYF
TGTGCCAGCAGCTTACAGGGAGGGGAGACCCAGTACTTC
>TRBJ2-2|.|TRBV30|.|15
CAWSVGPGRTGELFF
TGTGCCTGGAGTGTCGGGCCAGGGCGCACCGGGGAGCTGTTTTTT
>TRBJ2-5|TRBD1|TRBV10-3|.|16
CAISESAGGRQETQYF
TGTGCCATCAGTGAGTCGGCAGGGGGCCGCCAAGAGACCCAGTACTTC